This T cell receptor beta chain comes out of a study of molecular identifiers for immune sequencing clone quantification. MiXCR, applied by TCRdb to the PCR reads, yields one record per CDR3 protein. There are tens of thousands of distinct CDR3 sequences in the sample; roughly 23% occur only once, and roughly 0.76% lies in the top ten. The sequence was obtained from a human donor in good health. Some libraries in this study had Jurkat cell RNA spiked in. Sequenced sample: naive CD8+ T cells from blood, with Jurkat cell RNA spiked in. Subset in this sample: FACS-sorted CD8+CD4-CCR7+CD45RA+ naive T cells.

For the CDR3, the DNA is TGTGCCAGCAGCCAAGTGCCCCTAGAGGTGGGGTATGAGCATACGCAGTATTTT. This translates into CASSQVPLEVGYEHTQYF. V is TRBV14 and J is TRBJ2-3; D is uncertain. The CDR3 contains 18 residues. From germline, CDR1 is SGHDN and CDR2 FVKESK. Trimming left V 1 base short and J 7 bases short, with 24 bases between.